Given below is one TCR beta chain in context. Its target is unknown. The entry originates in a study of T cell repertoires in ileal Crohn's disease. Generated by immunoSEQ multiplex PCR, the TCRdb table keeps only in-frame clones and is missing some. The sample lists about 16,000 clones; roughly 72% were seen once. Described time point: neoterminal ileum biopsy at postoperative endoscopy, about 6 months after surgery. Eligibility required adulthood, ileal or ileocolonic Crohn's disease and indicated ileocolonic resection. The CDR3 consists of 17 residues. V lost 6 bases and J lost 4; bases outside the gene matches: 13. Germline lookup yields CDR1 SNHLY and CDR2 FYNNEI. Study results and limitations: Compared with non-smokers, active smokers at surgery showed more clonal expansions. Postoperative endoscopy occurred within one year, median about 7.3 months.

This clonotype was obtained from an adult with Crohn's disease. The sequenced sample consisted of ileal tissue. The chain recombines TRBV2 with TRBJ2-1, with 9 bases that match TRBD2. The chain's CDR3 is CASSNYTGTSKYNEQFF. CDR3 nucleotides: TGTGCCAGCAGCAACTATACCGGGACTAGCAAGTACAATGAGCAGTTCTTC. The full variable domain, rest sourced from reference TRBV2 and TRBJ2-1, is EPEVTQTPSHQVTQMGQEVILRCVPISNHLYFYWYRQILGQKVEFLVSFYNNEISEKSEIFDDQFSVERPDGSNFTLKIRSTKLEDSAMYFCASSNYTGTSKYNEQFFGPGTRLTVL.